This T cell receptor beta chain appears in the sequencing data of a study of blood T cells in healthy people across ages. General observations from the study: Naive CD4+ cell counts and diversity both ran higher in long-lived than in aged donors. As naive T cell percentage varied, TCR beta diversity correlated strongly with it.

The CDR3 is made up of 12 amino acids. Germline V CDR1 and CDR2: SNHLY, FYNNEI. Trimming cost V 7 bases and J 8 bases, with 14 bases left between them. This clonotype was seen more than once but under ten times. The antigen remains unidentified. A sample-barcoded 5' primer and a J-beta primer mix were used in a second PCR of about 7 to 12 cycles. A tag from a template-switch adaptor with 12 random nucleotides marked each cDNA molecule. TCRdb re-analysed the 5' RACE reads in MiXCR, keeping a single row per CDR3 protein. The sample holds approximately 1.5 million distinct CDR3 sequences, about 42% seen once. The authors drew approximately 10 milliliters of peripheral blood from each donor.

The sequence derives from a young woman in good health. This chain links TRBV2 with TRBJ1-2; D may be TRBD1 (5 bases). The sample taken for sequencing was blood. In DNA, the CDR3 is TGTGCCAGCATGCGGGGCGTCTACGGCTACACCTTC. Protein sequence: CASMRGVYGYTF.